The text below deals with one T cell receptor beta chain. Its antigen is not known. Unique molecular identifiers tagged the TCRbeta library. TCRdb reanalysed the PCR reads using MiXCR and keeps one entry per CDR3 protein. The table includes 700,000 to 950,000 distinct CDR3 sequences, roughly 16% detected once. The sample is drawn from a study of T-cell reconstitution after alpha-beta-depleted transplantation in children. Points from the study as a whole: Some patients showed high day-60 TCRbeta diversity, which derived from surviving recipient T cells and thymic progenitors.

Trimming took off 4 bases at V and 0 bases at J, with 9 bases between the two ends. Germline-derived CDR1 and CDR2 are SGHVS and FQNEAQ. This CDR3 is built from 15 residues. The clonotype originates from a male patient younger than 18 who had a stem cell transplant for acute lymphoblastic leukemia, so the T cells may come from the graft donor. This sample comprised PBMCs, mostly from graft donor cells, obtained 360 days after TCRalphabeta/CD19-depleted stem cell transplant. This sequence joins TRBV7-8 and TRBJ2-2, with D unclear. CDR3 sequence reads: CASSSVLANTGELFF. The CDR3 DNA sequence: TGTGCCAGCAGCTCCGTTCTAGCGAACACCGGGGAGCTGTTTTTT.